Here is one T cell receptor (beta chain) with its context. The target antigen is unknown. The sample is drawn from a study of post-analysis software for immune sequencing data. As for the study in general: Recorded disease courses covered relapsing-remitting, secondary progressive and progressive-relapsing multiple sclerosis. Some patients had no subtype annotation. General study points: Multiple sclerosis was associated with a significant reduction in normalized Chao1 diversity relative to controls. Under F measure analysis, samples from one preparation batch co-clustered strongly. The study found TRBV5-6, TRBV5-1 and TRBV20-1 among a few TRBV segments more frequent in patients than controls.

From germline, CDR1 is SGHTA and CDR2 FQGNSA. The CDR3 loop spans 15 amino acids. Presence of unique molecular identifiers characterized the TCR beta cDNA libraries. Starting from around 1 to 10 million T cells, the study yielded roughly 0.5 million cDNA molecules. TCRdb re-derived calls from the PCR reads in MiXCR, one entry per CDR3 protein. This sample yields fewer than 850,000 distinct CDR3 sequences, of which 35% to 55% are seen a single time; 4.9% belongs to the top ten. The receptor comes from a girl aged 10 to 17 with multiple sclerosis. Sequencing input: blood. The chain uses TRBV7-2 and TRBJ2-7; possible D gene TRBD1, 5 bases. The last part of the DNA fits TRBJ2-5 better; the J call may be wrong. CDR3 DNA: TGTGCCAGCACCGAGACAGACTCGGATAGGGAGACCCAGTACTTC. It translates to CASTETDSDRETQYF.